Listed here are 21 T cell receptor beta chains from one sample, sequenced in a study of Tregs in tolerant kidney transplant recipients (dated by TCRdb to about 2019). Library prep was done by the immunoSEQ multiplex PCR assay. TCRdb's version of the immuneACCESS table is confined to in-frame rearrangements and falls short of the full clone set. An unresolved V gene accounts for under half of the shortfall where checked; the remainder is of unknown origin. The table for this sample shows roughly 50,000 clones. Approximately 0.78% of the sample is held by the ten biggest clonotypes. The sample's time point, from its label and the paper: blood sample drawn before combined kidney and bone marrow transplant. Here the sequenced sample was CD4+ T cells from blood, taken before the transplant. The receptors derive from a human donor who received a combined kidney and bone marrow transplant.

To note about this clone: The sequenced fragment ends 3 residues before the CDR3 boundary, so the rest is inferred from the germline J gene. V and J are TRBV18 and TRBJ2-2; 7 positions agree with TRBD1. Unmatched junction bases numbered 2, after V lost 4 bases and J lost 3 bases. CDR3 size: 14 residues. Germline values: CDR1 KGHSH, CDR2 LQKENI. This CDR3 is CASSLQGYTGELFF. The sequenced part of the CDR3 DNA is TGTGCCAGCTCACTACAGGGGTACACCGGGGAG.

With regard to this clone: The observed sequence ends 3 residues before the CDR3 terminus, with the missing tail filled in from the germline J gene. The V gene is TRBV19, the J gene TRBJ1-1, with no clear D. The germline CDR1 and CDR2 sequences are LNHDA and SQIVND (reference sequence). Trimming removed 2 bases at V and 3 bases at J, with 10 bases between. The CDR3 is made up of 14 amino acids. Incomplete CDR3 DNA: TGTGCCAGTAGTATAAGCGGGGAGGACACTGAA. Amino acid sequence: CASSISGEDTE. The entire CDR3 protein is CASSISGEDTEAFF.

To note about this clone: Read sequence stops 3 residues before the CDR3 end, and the germline J gene provides the missing end. The chain employs TRBV6-4 and TRBJ2-1, with a possible D match to TRBD1 (6 bases). The V end lost 6 bases, the J end lost 9 bases, and 15 bases lay between the germline ends. Germline V gene data show CDR1 as MRHNA and CDR2 as SNTAGT. The CDR3 is 13 residues long. CDR3 in amino acids: CASSPEGGTEQFF. The DNA read from the CDR3 is TGTGCCAGCAGCCCCGAAGGGGGAACTGAG.

As for this clone: One end of the junction fails to match germline, which may point to a read error. The CDR3 end lies 3 residues beyond the end of the read and is filled in from the germline J gene. The chain has TRBV2 and TRBJ2-5, with 8 nucleotides matching TRBD2. The CDR3 is 14 residues long. The germline V gene has CDR1 SNHLY and CDR2 FYNNEI. The CDR3 loop is CASTEMAGGETQYF. The sequenced part of the CDR3 DNA is TGTGCCAGCACTGAAATGGCGGGAGGAGAGACC.

The CDR3 protein is CASTPGSGVYGYTF. The CDR3 bases that were read are TGTGCCAGCACCCCAGGTTCCGGGGTCTATGGC. The rearrangement joins TRBV7-2 to TRBJ1-2; D gene unclear. Sequencing ends 3 residues short of the CDR3 end; the germline J gene provides the rest. The CDR3 contains 14 residues. The ends were cut back, 7 bases at V and 4 bases at J, with 16 bases in the middle. From germline, CDR1 is SGHTA and CDR2 FQGNSA.

Comment on this clone: The missing CDR3 end, 3 residues past where the read stops, is filled in from the germline J gene. V is TRBV6-2 or TRBV6-3 and J is TRBJ2-1; D might be TRBD1 (6 bases). Germline lookup yields CDR1 MNHEY and CDR2 SVGEGT. The CDR3 is 13 amino acids. V shed 7 bases and J shed 9 bases, with 16 bases lying between them. The DNA read from the CDR3 is TGTGCCAGCACTAACGCTCAGGGGACTGAG. It translates to CASTNAQGTE. In full, the CDR3 is CASTNAQGTEQFF.

Details on this clone: The DNA ends 3 residues before the CDR3 does, and the rest of the CDR3 is filled in from the germline J gene. The J gene is TRBJ1-1, the V gene TRBV2; 9 positions match TRBD1. This CDR3 is built from 17 residues. In germline, CDR1 is SNHLY, CDR2 FYNNEI. V gave up 0 bases and J gave up 1 base; unmatched junction bases: 6. The sequenced part of the CDR3 DNA is TGTGCCAGCAGTGAAGCCTCTACAGGGGGCAGGAACACTGAA. This encodes CASSEASTGGRNTE. The CDR3 in full is CASSEASTGGRNTEAFF. Together with reference TRBV2 and TRBJ1-1, the CDR3 gives the full variable domain: EPEVTQTPSHQVTQMGQEVILRCVPISNHLYFYWYRQILGQKVEFLVSFYNNEISEKSEIFDDQFSVERPDGSNFTLKIRSTKLEDSAMYFCASSEASTGGRNTEAFFGQGTRLTVV.

Concerning this clone: The CDR3 end falls 3 residues outside the read, so it is completed with the germline J gene. The rearrangement uses TRBV5-4 and TRBJ2-2, with 8 positions matching TRBD2. In germline, CDR1 is SGHNT, CDR2 YYREEE (reference sequence). The CDR3 consists of 16 residues. Trimming at V came to 2 bases and at J to 4 bases, leaving 7 bases not matched to a gene. The CDR3 sequence: CASSFGRGALTGELFF. The CDR3 DNA, read in part, is TGTGCCAGCAGCTTCGGGCGGGGGGCCCTCACCGGGGAG. Complete variable domain (other parts from reference TRBV5-4 and TRBJ2-2): ETGVTQSPTHLIKTRGQQVTLRCSSQSGHNTVSWYQQALGQGPQFIFQYYREEENGRGNFPPRFSGLQFPNYSSELNVNALELDDSALYLCASSFGRGALTGELFFGEGSRLTVL.

With regard to this clone: The sequence runs out 3 residues before the end of the CDR3; the remainder is reconstructed from the germline J gene. The J gene is TRBJ2-1, the V gene TRBV19, with 7 bases lining up with TRBD2. The junction had 5 bases not matched to a gene; V was cut back by 7 bases and J by 2 bases. Per germline, CDR1 LNHDA and CDR2 SQIVND (reference sequence). This CDR3 has 14 residues. The CDR3 region is CASTKAGPYNEQFF. Incomplete CDR3 DNA: TGTGCCAGTACTAAAGCGGGACCCTACAATGAG.

The CDR3 spells CASSLEGRGRTEAFF. CDR3 DNA (partial): TGCGCCAGCAGCTTGGAGGGGAGGGGTCGTACTGAA. This chain links TRBV5-1 with TRBJ1-1; maybe TRBD1 (5 bases). The read ends 3 residues early relative to the CDR3; the germline J gene fills the gap. This CDR3 contains 15 residues. Trimming stripped 0 bases from V and 5 bases from J, with 14 bases between. Germline V gene data show CDR1 as SGHRS and CDR2 as YFSETQ.

Comments on this clone: From the germline J gene comes the end of the CDR3, since the read stops 3 residues before it. This chain connects TRBV5-1 to TRBJ1-1; weak D call: TRBD1 (5 bases). The V gene lost 2 bases and the J gene lost 4 bases, with 12 bases spanning the gap. This CDR3 is 14 amino acids long. Germline V CDR1 and CDR2: SGHRS, YFSETQ. The sequenced part of the CDR3 DNA is TGCGCCAGCAGCTTTTGGGGCGAGGGCACTGAA. Translating it yields CASSFWGEGTE. In full, the CDR3 reads CASSFWGEGTEAFF.

Notes on this clone: The read ends 3 residues early relative to the CDR3; the germline J gene fills the gap. V is TRBV7-2 and J is TRBJ2-3; no clear D gene. Germline-derived CDR1 and CDR2 are SGHTA and FQGNSA. CDR3 length: 14 amino acids. V was pared by 7 bases and J by 6 bases, with 17 bases between. Here the CDR3 reads CASTGRRSTDTQYF. Partial CDR3 DNA: TGTGCCAGCACCGGCCGGCGGTCCACGGATACG.

With respect to this clone: The read stops 3 residues short of the end of the CDR3; the missing end is completed from the germline J gene. The chain couples TRBV10-3 to TRBJ2-7; 7 bases are a match to TRBD2. The germline CDR1 and CDR2 sequences are ENHRY and SYGVKD. The J segment lost 0 bases and the V segment lost 4 bases, leaving 3 bases of the junction unmatched. The CDR3 runs 14 residues. The CDR3 protein is CAISAGGNSYEQYF. The covered CDR3 bases are TGTGCCATCAGTGCGGGGGGTAACTCCTACGAG.

Remarks on this clone: The sequence runs out 3 residues before the end of the CDR3; the remainder is reconstructed from the germline J gene. The gene calls are TRBV2 and TRBJ1-2, with D maybe TRBD1 (6 bases). The germline V gene has CDR1 SNHLY and CDR2 FYNNEI. The CDR3 spans 15 residues. V shed 4 bases and J shed 5 bases, with 17 bases lying between them. The CDR3 loop reads CASSVDRWGFYGYTF. The DNA read from the CDR3 is TGTGCCAGCAGTGTTGACAGGTGGGGCTTTTATGGC.

In the case of this clone: The read terminates 3 residues ahead of where the CDR3 ends, so the germline J gene completes it. The chain couples TRBV20-1 to TRBJ1-5; TRBD1 aligns across 8 bases. The J segment lost 2 bases and the V segment lost 0 bases, leaving 9 bases of the junction unmatched. The CDR3 totals 17 residues. Germline assignment: CDR1 DFQATT and CDR2 SNEGSKA (reference sequence). The CDR3 DNA, read in part, is TGCAGTGCTAGAGATCCTGCAGGGGGCTTTGGCAATCAGCCC. This translates into CSARDPAGGFGNQP. In full, the CDR3 is CSARDPAGGFGNQPQHF.

Worth noting for this clone: The sequence runs out 3 residues before the end of the CDR3; the remainder is reconstructed from the germline J gene. The rearrangement joins TRBV6-2 or TRBV6-3 to TRBJ1-2; TRBD1 aligns across 10 bases. The CDR3 is 15 amino acids. The J segment lost 5 bases and the V segment lost 8 bases, leaving 11 bases of the junction unmatched. Germline V CDR1 and CDR2: MNHEY, SVGEGT. The sequenced part of the CDR3 DNA is TGTGCCAGCGGCAGTTCCAGACAGGGGGCGTATGGC. This gives the protein CASGSSRQGAYG. In full, the CDR3 is CASGSSRQGAYGYTF.

Comments on this clone: The read terminates 3 residues before the CDR3 end, so the remaining end is supplied by the germline J gene. The rearrangement joins TRBV29-1 to TRBJ1-4; 7 bases map to TRBD1. Germline CDR1 and CDR2: SQVTM and ANQGSEA. This CDR3 contains 12 residues. The V segment lost 4 bases and the J segment 4 bases; nucleotides outside the gene matches: 0. CDR3 DNA, as far as it was read: TGCAGCGTTGGACAGGGTAATGAAAAA. Translation gives CSVGQGNEK. From start to end, the CDR3 is CSVGQGNEKLFF.

In the case of this clone: The read ends 3 residues before the CDR3 terminus; that terminus is restored from the germline J gene. The chain recombines TRBV5-1 with TRBJ2-5, with D possibly being TRBD2 (5 bases). Trimming stripped 7 bases from V and 3 bases from J, with 16 bases between. The germline V gene encodes CDR1 SGHRS and CDR2 YFSETQ. CDR3 size: 14 residues. The CDR3 is CASRKRTVEETQYF. The CDR3 bases that were read are TGCGCCAGCCGGAAGCGGACGGTCGAAGAGACC. The complete variable domain, with remaining parts taken from reference TRBV5-1 and TRBJ2-5, reads KAGVTQTPRYLIKTRGQQVTLSCSPISGHRSVSWYQQTPGQGLQFLFEYFSETQRNKGNFPGRFSGRQFSNSRSEMNVSTLELGDSALYLCASRKRTVEETQYFGPGTRLLVL.

With respect to this clone: The CDR3 end falls 3 residues outside the read, so it is completed with the germline J gene. The V call is TRBV7-9, the J call TRBJ1-6, with D unresolved. The V gene's germline CDR1 is SEHNR and CDR2 FQNEAQ (reference sequence). Trimming removed 2 bases at V and 5 bases at J, with 4 bases between. This CDR3 region has 13 residues. CDR3 DNA (partial): TGTGCCAGCAGCTTATTCAATAATTCACCC. Translated: CASSLFNNSP. The complete CDR3 sequence is CASSLFNNSPLHF.

Points on this clone: The CDR3 end falls 3 residues outside the read, so it is completed with the germline J gene. The rearrangement joins TRBV18 to TRBJ1-6; D not certain. Trimming shortened V by 10 bases and J by 3 bases, and 13 bases separated the two germline ends. This CDR3 has 14 amino acids. Germline V gene lookup returns CDR1 KGHSH and CDR2 LQKENI. The CDR3 here is CAILNSLYNSPLHF. The CDR3 bases that were read are TGTGCCATCCTCAACAGCCTCTATAATTCACCC.

Regarding this clone: The read stops 3 residues short of the end of the CDR3; the missing end is completed from the germline J gene. This chain joins TRBV30 and TRBJ1-2; D not resolved. The CDR3 is 12 amino acids. The germline CDR1 and CDR2 sequences are GTSNPN and SVGIG (reference sequence). The part of the CDR3 DNA that was read is TGTGCCTGGAGTCGGTGGAGCGTAGGC. Protein product: CAWSRWSVG. From start to end, the CDR3 is CAWSRWSVGYTF.